This T cell receptor beta chain was sequenced during a study of blood T cell repertoires in COVID-19. Turning to the study itself: COVID-19 samples from acute and convalescent phases originated in the United States, Italy and Spain. PBMCs, B-cell-depleted T cells, or T cells were the source of the cDNA or gDNA that made up the material.

The recovered donors of Cohort 3 showed two negative PCRs, clearance, or symptom resolution. In the original workflow: It was from reference gene primer amplification that nucleated cell counts were estimated. Sequenced by immunoSEQ multiplex PCR; TCRdb stores in-frame clones only, minus some. Clone size and V and J calls were adopted from that table, with D and trimming inferred from the DNA. The profile shows about 320,000 clones, around nine tenths of them singletons. CDR3 length: 14 residues. V lost 0 bases to trimming and J lost 5 bases, with 8 bases between them. In germline, CDR1 is SGDLS, CDR2 YYNGEE.

The sample taken for sequencing was PBMCs or T cells enriched from blood (not recorded which). The TCR sequence derives from a man aged 30-40 years who had recovered from COVID-19. This sequence joins TRBV9 and TRBJ1-4, with a weak D call TRBD1 (5 bases). CDR3 nucleotide sequence: TGTGCCAGCAGCGTAGGACAGAGAAATGAAAAACTGTTTTTT. Translating gives CASSVGQRNEKLFF.